This T cell receptor beta chain was documented in a study of blood T cells in healthy people across ages. Overall study findings and caveats: Long-lived donors had more naive CD4+ cells and higher diversity than aged donors. Diversity figures derived from one million T cells were judged to underestimate the true value.

Approximately 10 milliliters was the volume of peripheral blood drawn from each donor. With V trimmed by 5 bases and J by 2 bases, 7 bases remained unmatched. The CDR3 is 15 amino acids. CDR1 is SGHTA, CDR2 FQGNSA, per germline. It was with a sample-barcoded 5' primer and a J-beta primer mix that a second PCR of about 7 to 12 cycles was run. A template-switch adaptor containing 12 random nucleotides labeled each cDNA molecule. One entry per CDR3 protein results from TCRdb running MiXCR on the 5' RACE reads. The sample lists hundreds of thousands of distinct CDR3 sequences, roughly half seen once, with over 40% in the top ten. Only a few counts were recorded for this clonotype. The antigen is unknown.

This sequence was found in a man aged 55 to 70 in good health. Source material: blood. V and J are TRBV7-2 and TRBJ2-7; 9 positions match TRBD1. The CDR3 loop reads CASSLGTGLPYEQYF. In nucleotides, the CDR3 is TGTGCCAGCAGCCTCGGGACAGGGCTACCCTACGAGCAGTACTTC.